This TCR beta chain was recovered during a study of identical twins. Of note for this clonotype: Its matching antigen is unknown.

From germline, CDR1 is SEHNR and CDR2 FQNEAQ (reference sequence). The CDR3 contains 16 residues. The J segment lost 2 bases and the V segment lost 5 bases, leaving 9 bases of the junction unmatched. Overall study findings and caveats: Zero-insertion results could be subject to partial confounding by invariant MAIT and iNKT cells. Fewer insertions marked abundant cord blood beta clonotypes; young adult naive trended weakly, memory not at all.

Template switching added a universal primer site; cDNA carried unique molecular identifiers. TCRdb reanalysed the 5' RACE reads using MiXCR and keeps one entry per CDR3 protein. The sample has about 530,000 distinct CDR3 sequences; around 22% are singletons. The sample was also reused in another study, on yellow fever vaccine responses in identical twins.

This TCR came from a woman between 18 and 30 years old in good health. This chain joins TRBV7-9 and TRBJ2-5; 9 nucleotides match TRBD1. The sample consisted of CD4+ T cells sorted from blood. The CDR3 DNA sequence: TGTGCCAGCAGCGCCGGGACAGGGATAATACAAGAGACCCAGTACTTC. This gives the protein CASSAGTGIIQETQYF.